The 24 T cell receptor beta chains given below trace back to one sample, sequenced in a study of blood T cell repertoires in COVID-19. The assay was immunoSEQ multiplex PCR, and TCRdb's table has in-frame clones only and misses some. The data show approximately 330,000 clones, with around 85% seen just once and 4% to 5.5% held by the top ten. Sequencing was performed on PBMCs or T cells enriched from blood (not recorded which). Source of these receptors: a woman aged 40 to 50 with acute COVID-19.

The V gene is TRBV30, the J gene TRBJ1-1; D gene unclear. V shed 5 bases and J shed 0 bases, with 13 bases lying between them. This CDR3 region has 14 residues. Per germline, CDR1 GTSNPN and CDR2 SVGIG (reference sequence). CDR3 bases: TGTGCCTGGTTTCTAGGAGCTATGAACACTGAAGCTTTCTTT. Residues: CAWFLGAMNTEAFF. Variable domain in full (rest from reference TRBV30 and TRBJ1-1): SQTIHQWPATLVQPVGSPLSLECTVEGTSNPNLYWYRQAAGRGLQLLFYSVGIGQISSEVPQNLSASRPQDRQFILSSKKLLLSDSGFYLCAWFLGAMNTEAFFGQGTRLTVV.

The CDR3 protein is CASSIQAGPTNEKLFF. The CDR3 bases are TGCGCCAGCAGCATCCAAGCAGGGCCTACTAATGAAAAACTGTTTTTT. The V and J genes are TRBV5-1 and TRBJ1-4; weak D call: TRBD1 (5 bases). With 4 bases removed from V and 2 bases from J, the gap between germline ends came to 15 bases. Germline CDR1 and CDR2: SGHRS and YFSETQ. The CDR3 is 16 amino acids.

The V gene is TRBV10-3, the J gene TRBJ1-2; 7 nucleotides align to TRBD1. Germline trimming cut 6 bases from V and 6 bases from J; bases unmatched to any gene: 13. Germline-derived CDR1 and CDR2 are ENHRY and SYGVKD. This CDR3 is built from 15 residues. The CDR3 loop reads CAIRPKQGPHHGYTF. The CDR3 DNA reads as TGTGCCATCAGACCCAAACAGGGGCCTCACCATGGCTACACCTTC.

This rearrangement joins TRBV5-8 to TRBJ2-6; 8 nucleotides agree with TRBD1. Germline V gene sequence: CDR1 SGHTS, CDR2 YDEGEE. This CDR3 is built from 17 residues. V lost 3 bases to trimming and J lost 1 base; unmatched junction nucleotides: 6. Here the CDR3 reads CASSSGYRGSGANVLTF. DNA of the CDR3: TGTGCCAGCAGCTCAGGCTACAGGGGGTCTGGGGCCAACGTCCTGACTTTC.

The rearrangement uses TRBV4-3 and TRBJ1-5; D call uncertain. CDR3 size: 15 residues. Germline V gene lookup returns CDR1 LGHNA and CDR2 YSLEER. V was cut by 0 bases and J by 5 bases, with 11 bases left in between. CDR3 DNA: TGCGCCAGCAGCCAAGATTCGGGAACCTATCAGCCCCAGCATTTT. It is translated as CASSQDSGTYQPQHF.

The chain combines TRBV15 with TRBJ1-2; D unresolved. Trimming cost V 0 bases and J 2 bases, with 7 bases left between them. Germline V CDR1 and CDR2: LNHNV, YYDKDF (reference sequence). The CDR3 length is 14 residues. The CDR3 DNA follows: TGTGCCACCAGCAGAGATCAGGCAAACTATGGCTACACCTTC. This gives the protein CATSRDQANYGYTF.

CDR3 in DNA: TGTGCCAGCGATTCTAGCGGCACAGATACGCAGTATTTT. It specifies CASDSSGTDTQYF. J is TRBJ2-3 and V is TRBV6-5; the D gene is possibly TRBD2 (6 bases). Per germline, CDR1 MNHEY and CDR2 SVGAGI. Trimming cost V 8 bases and J 1 base, with 10 bases left between them. This CDR3 has 13 residues.

This chain's CDR3 is CASSGTSGASYNEQFF. As DNA, the CDR3 is TGTGCCAGCAGCGGGACTAGCGGGGCTTCCTACAATGAGCAGTTCTTC. The gene calls are TRBV28 and TRBJ2-1, with 13 bases matching TRBD2. Germline-derived CDR1 and CDR2 are MDHEN and SYDVKM. The CDR3 extends over 16 amino acids. V gave up 6 bases and J gave up 1 base; unmatched junction bases: 3.

The chain links TRBV5-1 to TRBJ2-7; 7 bases match TRBD2. Germline-derived CDR1 and CDR2 are SGHRS and YFSETQ. CDR3 length equals 16 residues. Losses at the gene ends were 0 bases for V and 0 bases for J; bases not matched to a gene: 6. The DNA of the CDR3 is TGCGCCAGCAGCTTGGTTACGGGGGGATACTCCTACGAGCAGTACTTC. Encoded protein: CASSLVTGGYSYEQYF.

This rearrangement joins TRBV7-8 to TRBJ2-7, with 13 bases identical to TRBD2. Germline CDR1 and CDR2: SGHVS and FQNEAQ. V shed 5 bases, J shed 7 bases, and the junction held 23 bases outside the gene matches. The CDR3 is 20 amino acids. CDR3 nucleotide sequence: TGTGCCAGCAGCCAACTTACCCCGGGACTAGCGGGGTCCCGTTCGCGGGAGCAGTACTTC. It specifies CASSQLTPGLAGSRSREQYF.

The chain couples TRBV18 to TRBJ1-2; 7 bases align to TRBD1. The CDR3 runs 14 residues. After removal of 3 bases from V and 6 bases from J, the junction contained 7 bases not matched to a gene. CDR1 is KGHSH, CDR2 LQKENI, per germline. The DNA of the CDR3 is TGTGCCAGCTCACCGACGGGACAGATACATGGCTACACCTTC. Protein product: CASSPTGQIHGYTF.

The chain has TRBV2 and TRBJ2-1; weak D call: TRBD1 (5 bases). V gave up 4 bases and J gave up 9 bases, with 13 bases separating them. The CDR3 is 13 amino acids. Germline loops: CDR1 SNHLY, CDR2 FYNNEI. CDR3: CASSAGYGGEQFF. The CDR3 DNA reads as TGTGCCAGCAGTGCAGGGTATGGTGGTGAGCAGTTCTTC. The complete variable domain, with remaining parts taken from reference TRBV2 and TRBJ2-1, reads EPEVTQTPSHQVTQMGQEVILRCVPISNHLYFYWYRQILGQKVEFLVSFYNNEISEKSEIFDDQFSVERPDGSNFTLKIRSTKLEDSAMYFCASSAGYGGEQFFGPGTRLTVL.

The genes are TRBV5-1 and TRBJ2-7, with 8 nucleotides matching TRBD2. From germline, CDR1 is SGHRS and CDR2 YFSETQ. This CDR3 region has 15 residues. Unmatched junction bases numbered 11, after V lost 3 bases and J lost 6 bases. CDR3 residues: CASSSTPGLGSEQYF. The CDR3 DNA is TGCGCCAGCAGCTCCACCCCGGGACTAGGCTCCGAGCAGTACTTC. Together with reference TRBV5-1 and TRBJ2-7, the CDR3 gives the full variable domain: KAGVTQTPRYLIKTRGQQVTLSCSPISGHRSVSWYQQTPGQGLQFLFEYFSETQRNKGNFPGRFSGRQFSNSRSEMNVSTLELGDSALYLCASSSTPGLGSEQYFGPGTRLTVT.

This clone was observed once. The CDR3 sequence: CASSLTDGSSYEQYF. The CDR3 DNA follows: TGTGCCAGCAGTCTAACAGACGGAAGCTCCTACGAGCAGTACTTC. The V gene is TRBV27, the J gene TRBJ2-7; D gene unclear. Germline V gene lookup returns CDR1 MNHEY and CDR2 SMNVEV (reference sequence). This CDR3 has 15 amino acids. V lost 5 bases, J lost 0 bases, and 14 bases lay in between.

CDR3 protein: CASSQDWQGYTF. The DNA of the CDR3 is TGTGCCAGCAGCCAAGATTGGCAGGGCTACACCTTC. The V call is TRBV14, the J call TRBJ1-2, with no clear D. This CDR3 has 12 residues. Germline loops: CDR1 SGHDN, CDR2 FVKESK. V was clipped by 0 bases and J by 8 bases, with 7 bases between them.

The chain couples TRBV19 to TRBJ1-1; perhaps TRBD1 as D (6 bases). Deletions cut 6 bases from V and 4 bases from J, with 15 bases between. CDR1 and CDR2 (germline): LNHDA, SQIVND (reference sequence). The CDR3 has 14 amino acids. The CDR3 is CASSSRGSGTEAFF. As DNA, the CDR3 is TGTGCCAGTAGCAGCAGGGGATCGGGCACTGAAGCTTTCTTT.

A single count supports this clone. The DNA for the CDR3 is TGTGCCAGCAGTTACTCGCGGGGGGCTGAAGCTTTCTTT. Translated, it gives CASSYSRGAEAFF. V usage is TRBV6-2 or TRBV6-3 and J usage is TRBJ1-1; possibly TRBD1 for D (5 bases). The CDR3 contains 13 residues. Germline loops: CDR1 MNHEY, CDR2 SVGEGT. The V end lost 0 bases, the J end lost 6 bases, and 8 bases lay between the germline ends.

V is TRBV28 and J is TRBJ2-7; a weak D match, TRBD2 (5 bases). Germline V lookup: CDR1 MDHEN, CDR2 SYDVKM. The CDR3 has 12 amino acids. The V and J ends lost 5 bases and 2 bases respectively, with 7 bases between them. CDR3 nucleotides: TGTGCCAGCAGTCCCGGGACCTACGAGCAGTACTTC. This codes for CASSPGTYEQYF.

The rearrangement joins TRBV18 to TRBJ2-1; 11 bases align to TRBD2. The CDR3 totals 15 residues. Germline V CDR1 and CDR2: KGHSH, LQKENI. V lost 6 bases and J lost 5; bases outside the gene matches: 6. The CDR3 protein is CASSPGTSGHNEQFF. The CDR3 DNA sequence: TGTGCCAGCTCTCCAGGGACTAGCGGTCACAATGAGCAGTTCTTC.

This clone has more than one count but fewer than ten. Other DNA sequences of this sample code for an identical CDR3. The chain combines TRBV28 with TRBJ2-7; TRBD1 matches 9 bases. CDR1 is MDHEN and CDR2 is SYDVKM in the germline V gene. V trimming: 6 bases; J trimming: 1 base; junction bases outside the gene matches: 7. This CDR3 has 15 residues. CDR3 coding DNA: TGTGCCAGCAGACGTGACAGGGGGTTTTCCTACGAGCAGTACTTC. Translating gives CASRRDRGFSYEQYF. The variable domain in full, with the rest retrieved from reference TRBV28 and TRBJ2-7, is DVKVTQSSRYLVKRTGEKVFLECVQDMDHENMFWYRQDPGLGLRLIYFSYDVKMKEKGDIPEGYSVSREKKERFSLILESASTNQTSMYLCASRRDRGFSYEQYFGPGTRLTVT.

As regards this clone: Other DNA sequences of this sample code for an identical CDR3. V is TRBV9 and J is TRBJ2-3, with D unresolved. Germline-derived CDR1 and CDR2 are SGDLS and YYNGEE. V dropped 2 bases and J dropped 1 base, with 8 bases sitting between them. This CDR3 spans 14 amino acids. The CDR3 protein is CASSVGTGTDTQYF. The CDR3 DNA reads as TGTGCCAGCAGCGTGGGCACCGGCACAGATACGCAGTATTTT.

In its sample, this clone was seen once. The same CDR3 is also encoded by other DNA sequences in this sample. This chain joins TRBV5-4 and TRBJ2-7; D gene unclear. The CDR3 extends over 12 amino acids. V was pared by 3 bases and J by 0 bases, with 4 bases between. The germline gives CDR1 SGHNT, CDR2 YYREEE (reference sequence). CDR3 loop: CASSSSSYEQYF. For the CDR3, the DNA is TGTGCCAGCAGCTCGAGCTCCTACGAGCAGTACTTC. Full variable domain (rest looked up from reference TRBV5-4 and TRBJ2-7): ETGVTQSPTHLIKTRGQQVTLRCSSQSGHNTVSWYQQALGQGPQFIFQYYREEENGRGNFPPRFSGLQFPNYSSELNVNALELDDSALYLCASSSSSYEQYFGPGTRLTVT.

The chain has TRBV19 and TRBJ2-5; D not resolved. V lost 5 bases and J 5 bases, leaving 12 bases between the germline ends. The CDR3 runs 13 residues. Germline V CDR1 and CDR2: LNHDA, SQIVND (reference sequence). The CDR3 DNA follows: TGTGCCAGTAGTTACGGTTTGGAGGAGACCCAGTACTTC. Its translation: CASSYGLEETQYF.

The chain carries TRBV5-1 and TRBJ2-3; a possible D gene is TRBD1 (7 bases). CDR1 SGHRS and CDR2 YFSETQ come from the germline V gene. V lost 4 bases to trimming and J lost 3 bases, with 21 bases between them. The CDR3 spans 17 residues. CDR3 residues: CASSPRTGGAGTDTQYF. The CDR3 DNA follows: TGCGCCAGCAGCCCACGGACAGGAGGGGCGGGTACAGATACGCAGTATTTT.